The present T cell receptor beta chain was sequenced within a study of T cell responses to AZD1222 COVID-19 vaccine. Study observations and caveats: Spike regions recognized by vaccine-associated CD4 TCRs spanned the protein, led by 160-218 and 743-854. Donors skewed white British and female; clonal diversity was possibly underestimated.

Profiling relied on immunoSEQ multiplex PCR, and the TCRdb table lists in-frame clones only, not all of them. The profile shows approximately 140,000 clones, approximately 88% of them singletons. Worth noting for this clone: Its antigen is unidentified.

Germline values: CDR1 SNHLY, CDR2 FYNNEI. With 5 bases removed from V and 1 base from J, the gap between germline ends came to 6 bases. The CDR3 covers 12 residues. This TCR came from an adult in good health. Sequences were derived from peripheral blood, sampled on day 0 of AZD1222 vaccination. The V and J genes are TRBV2 and TRBJ2-7, with D unclear. CDR3 in DNA: TGTGCCAGCAGTATCCGATCCTACGAGCAGTACTTC. Translating gives CASSIRSYEQYF.